This TCR beta chain was recovered during a study of regulatory T cells in long-lasting Graves disease. Time point meaning: newly diagnosed GD, antithyroid drugs for less than 3 months. There was RNA extracted from PBMCs, and the TCR library was made from it. The CDR3 contains 17 residues. In germline, CDR1 is SQVTM, CDR2 ANQGSEA. Losses at the gene ends were 0 bases for V and 9 bases for J; bases not matched to a gene: 12. The sample holds a few counts of this clonotype. A much larger clone sits a single nucleotide away, making a read error possible. Arm-PCR of CDR3 regions and iRepertoire HTBI primers were the basis on which TCR beta libraries were built. Per the original methods: Taken together, the samples had around 66 TRBV and around 14 TRBJ segments identified. One entry per CDR3 protein results from TCRdb running MiXCR on the multiplex PCR reads. It is TCRdb's table, rather than the study itself, that gives the V and J calls and clone size. The sample lists about 540,000 distinct CDR3 sequences, approximately 15% occurring once.

These records were also assigned to another study, of T cells in Graves' hyperthyroidism and ophthalmopathy. As reported in that work: HTBI primers drove first-round RT-PCR of the TCR CDR3.

The chain uses TRBV29-1 and TRBJ2-1; 12 bases are a match to TRBD2. This clonotype was sampled from a young man with Graves disease. The specimen was peripheral blood mononuclear cells (PBMCs), collected at new diagnosis, from a patient treated with antithyroid drugs. For the CDR3, the DNA is TGCAGCGTTGAAGATCCTTGGCTAGCGGGAGGGGCGGGTGAGCAGTTCTTC. Its protein product is CSVEDPWLAGGAGEQFF.